This T cell receptor (beta chain) was profiled in a study of CD8+ T cells in alopecia areata. Study-level points and caveats: Higher clonality and more expanded CD8+ clones appeared in lesional than normal scalp. Sharing of TCRs across patients appeared less clear than in mice, possibly for HLA-related reasons.

This CDR3 has 13 residues. Germline CDR1 reads LNHDA; CDR2 reads SQIVND (reference sequence). The V gene lost 7 bases and the J gene lost 5 bases, with 14 bases spanning the gap. The treatment is: oral pan-JAK inhibitor, 5-10 mg twice daily. Worth noting for this clone: The antigen is unknown.

TCR sequencing used cDNA made by reverse transcription of extracted RNA. Sequencing used immunoSEQ multiplex PCR; TCRdb keeps in-frame clones, though not all of them. In the table there are approximately 280,000 clones, 58% of which are singletons. The chain joins TRBV19 to TRBJ2-5; D may be TRBD2 (5 bases). The TCR sequence derives from a human donor with alopecia areata. This specimen consisted of CD4+ T cells sorted from blood, obtained at week 24, from a patient treated with tofacitinib. The CDR3, as DNA: TGTGCCAGTAAAATGAGGGAATGGGAGACCCAGTACTTC. This codes for CASKMREWETQYF.